This is a list of T cell receptor beta chains from one sample in a study of blood T cell repertoires in COVID-19. Measured with immunoSEQ multiplex PCR; TCRdb has only the in-frame clones, and not every one. Of roughly 70,000 clones in the sample, 76% were seen once. Specimen: peripheral blood. These receptors all come from a man between 60 and 75 years old with COVID-19, enrolled during active disease. CDR3s include the opening cysteine and the closing phenylalanine or tryptophan. D genes are given only for firm matches. Only part of the rows carry a size: once, few, many, or a class if the clone is expanded.

v_call	clone_size	d_call	j_call	cdr3_aa	cdr3_nt
TRBV11-3	few	.	TRBJ2-6	CASRSGGSGANVLTF	TGTGCCAGCAGATCCGGGGGCTCTGGGGCCAACGTCCTGACTTTC
TRBV3-1/TRBV3-2	.	.	TRBJ1-1	CASSYSSGATEAFF	TGTGCCAGCAGCTACAGCAGTGGGGCCACTGAAGCTTTCTTT
TRBV28	.	TRBD1	TRBJ1-6	CASTPRPWTGGWNSPLHF	TGTGCCAGCACCCCCCGGCCCTGGACAGGGGGGTGGAATTCACCCCTCCACTTT
TRBV12-5	.	.	TRBJ1-1	CASGPQGLAPAFF	TGTGCTAGTGGCCCCCAGGGGTTAGCGCCAGCTTTCTTT
TRBV6-5	few	.	TRBJ1-1	CASYQLSGVTEAFF	TGTGCCAGCTATCAGTTGTCAGGGGTCACTGAAGCTTTCTTT
TRBV11-2	once	.	TRBJ2-2	CASSLEGARTGELFF	TGTGCCAGCAGCTTAGAGGGGGCGCGAACCGGGGAGCTGTTTTTT
TRBV6-5	.	TRBD2	TRBJ2-1	CASSYSLGLDKQFF	TGTGCCAGCAGTTACTCACTCGGACTAGATAAGCAGTTCTTC
TRBV5-1	.	.	TRBJ2-1	CASSFGGGISYNEQFF	TGCGCCAGCAGTTTCGGTGGGGGGATCTCCTACAATGAGCAGTTCTTC
TRBV30	.	.	TRBJ1-2	CAWSSYGGYTF	TGTGCCTGGAGTAGCTATGGTGGCTACACCTTC
TRBV15	few	TRBD1	TRBJ1-5	CATSRWDRVAQPQHF	TGTGCCACCAGCCGGTGGGACAGGGTGGCTCAGCCCCAGCATTTT
TRBV11-3	.	.	TRBJ2-3	CASSLDPGTDTQYF	TGTGCCAGCAGCTTAGATCCGGGGACAGATACGCAGTATTTT
TRBV3-1/TRBV3-2	.	TRBD1	TRBJ1-2	CASSPLLTGGGGYTF	TGTGCCAGCAGCCCCCTTTTGACAGGGGGGGGAGGCTACACCTTC
TRBV15	.	.	TRBJ2-5	CATSREVLSQETQYF	TGTGCCACCAGCAGAGAGGTCCTATCCCAAGAGACCCAGTACTTC
TRBV30	.	.	TRBJ2-5	CAWSPSGTQETQYF	TGTGCCTGGAGTCCAAGCGGGACACAAGAGACCCAGTACTTC
TRBV29-1	few	.	TRBJ2-2	CSVETGITTGGELFF	TGCAGCGTTGAAACCGGGATAACAACGGGCGGGGAGCTGTTTTTT
TRBV9	.	TRBD2	TRBJ2-7	CARTPSGGYYEQYF	TGCGCTCGCACGCCCAGCGGGGGATATTACGAGCAGTACTTC
TRBV29-1	.	.	TRBJ2-5	CSVGHRDWGETQYF	TGCAGCGTCGGCCACAGGGATTGGGGGGAGACCCAGTACTTC
TRBV9	.	TRBD1	TRBJ2-7	CASSVHPSPGQGDHEQYF	TGTGCCAGCAGCGTACACCCCTCACCGGGACAGGGAGACCACGAGCAGTACTTC
TRBV19	few	.	TRBJ2-2	CASSTPRVSDPQYGELFF	TGTGCCAGTAGTACGCCCAGGGTTTCGGACCCCCAATACGGGGAGCTGTTTTTT
TRBV18	.	TRBD1	TRBJ1-2	CASSGTGTGGRNYGYTF	TGTGCCAGCTCGGGTACCGGGACAGGGGGGCGAAACTATGGCTACACCTTC
TRBV5-4	.	.	TRBJ2-7	CASSLYSSYEQYF	TGTGCCAGCAGCTTGTATTCCAGCTACGAGCAGTACTTC
TRBV11-2	few	TRBD2	TRBJ2-5	CASSLGLVYETQYF	TGTGCCAGCAGCTTGGGACTAGTTTATGAGACCCAGTACTTC
TRBV10-1	.	.	TRBJ1-1	CASSAGVDTEAFF	TGCGCCAGCAGTGCCGGGGTGGACACTGAAGCTTTCTTT
TRBV7-3	.	.	TRBJ2-5	CASSPSIQETQYF	TGTGCCAGCAGCCCATCTATCCAAGAGACCCAGTACTTC
TRBV30	few	TRBD1	TRBJ1-1	CALIAGQGLMNTEAFF	TGTGCCTTAATAGCGGGACAGGGGCTAATGAACACTGAAGCTTTCTTT
TRBV4-1	.	TRBD2	TRBJ2-7	CASSPGLAGFEQYF	TGCGCCAGCAGCCCGGGACTAGCGGGGTTCGAGCAGTACTTC
TRBV6-6	.	.	TRBJ1-3	CASSYSSGRGNTIYF	TGTGCCAGCAGTTACTCATCCGGCAGGGGAAACACCATATATTTT
TRBV20-1	.	.	TRBJ1-5	CSASSGWIEPQHF	TGCAGTGCTAGTTCAGGGTGGATCGAGCCCCAGCATTTT
TRBV7-2	.	TRBD2	TRBJ2-1	CASSKSGGLYNEQFF	TGTGCCAGCAGCAAGAGCGGGGGGCTTTACAATGAGCAGTTCTTC
TRBV2	.	TRBD2	TRBJ2-1	CASSEPKAGAYGEQFF	TGTGCCAGCAGCGAACCCAAAGCGGGAGCGTACGGTGAGCAGTTCTTC